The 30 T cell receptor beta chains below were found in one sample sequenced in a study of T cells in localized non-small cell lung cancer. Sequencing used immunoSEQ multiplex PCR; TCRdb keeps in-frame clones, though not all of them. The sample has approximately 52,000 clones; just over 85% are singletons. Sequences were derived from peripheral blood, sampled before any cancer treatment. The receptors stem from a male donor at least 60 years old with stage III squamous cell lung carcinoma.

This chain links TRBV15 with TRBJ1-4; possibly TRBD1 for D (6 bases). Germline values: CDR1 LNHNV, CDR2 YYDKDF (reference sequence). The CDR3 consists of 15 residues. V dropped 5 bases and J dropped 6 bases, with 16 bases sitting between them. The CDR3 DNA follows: TGTGCCACCAGCGCTATAGGGGGGCAGGATGAAAAACTGTTTTTT. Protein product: CATSAIGGQDEKLFF.

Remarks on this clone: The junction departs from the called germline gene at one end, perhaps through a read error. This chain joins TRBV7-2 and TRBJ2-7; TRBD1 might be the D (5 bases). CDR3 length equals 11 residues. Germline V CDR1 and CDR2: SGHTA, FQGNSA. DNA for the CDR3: TGTGCCAGCAGCTTAGGTTCAGGGCGGCACTTC. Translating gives CASSLGSGRHF.

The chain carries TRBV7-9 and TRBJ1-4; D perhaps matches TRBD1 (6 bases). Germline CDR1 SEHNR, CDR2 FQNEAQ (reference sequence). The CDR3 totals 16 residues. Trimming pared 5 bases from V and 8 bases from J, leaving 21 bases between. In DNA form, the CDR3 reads TGTGCCAGCAGCGCACCCCCGGGACAAAAGTGGGAAAAACTGTTTTTT. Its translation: CASSAPPGQKWEKLFF.

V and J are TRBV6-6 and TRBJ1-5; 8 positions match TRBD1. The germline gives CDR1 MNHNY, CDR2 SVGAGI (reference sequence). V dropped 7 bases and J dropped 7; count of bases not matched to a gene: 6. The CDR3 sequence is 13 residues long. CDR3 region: CASTATGDQPQHF. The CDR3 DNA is TGTGCCAGCACCGCGACAGGGGACCAGCCCCAGCATTTT.

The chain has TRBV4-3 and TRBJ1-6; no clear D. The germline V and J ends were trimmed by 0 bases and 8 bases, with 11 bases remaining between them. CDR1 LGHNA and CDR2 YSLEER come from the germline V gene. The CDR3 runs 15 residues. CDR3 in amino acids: CASSQEPGNDSPLHF. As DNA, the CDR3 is TGCGCCAGCAGCCAAGAACCGGGGAACGATTCACCCCTCCACTTT.

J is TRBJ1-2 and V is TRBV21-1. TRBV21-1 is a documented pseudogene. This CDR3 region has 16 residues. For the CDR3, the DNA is TGTGCCAGCAGCAAAGGCCGGTGGCAGCGCCCAATTGGCTACACCTTC. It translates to CASSKGRWQRPIGYTF.

CDR3 nucleotides: TGTGCCAGCAGCTCATTCGTCGACAGGCCTACCTATAATTCACCCCTCCACTTT. This encodes CASSSFVDRPTYNSPLHF. The chain joins TRBV5-6 to TRBJ1-6; the D gene is possibly TRBD1 (6 bases). CDR1 is SGHDT and CDR2 is YYEEEE in the germline V gene. CDR3 length: 18 residues. Trimming removed 3 bases at V and 2 bases at J, with 18 bases between.

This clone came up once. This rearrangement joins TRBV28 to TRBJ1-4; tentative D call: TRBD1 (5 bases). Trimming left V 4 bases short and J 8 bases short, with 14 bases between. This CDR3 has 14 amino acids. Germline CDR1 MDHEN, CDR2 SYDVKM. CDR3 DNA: TGTGCCAGCAGTTACCCAGGGCTCGGGGAAAAACTGTTTTTT. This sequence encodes CASSYPGLGEKLFF.

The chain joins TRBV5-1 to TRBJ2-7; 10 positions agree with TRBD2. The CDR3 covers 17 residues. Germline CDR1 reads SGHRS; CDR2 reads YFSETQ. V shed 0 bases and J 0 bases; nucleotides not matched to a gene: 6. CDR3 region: CASSLAASGGHSYEQYF. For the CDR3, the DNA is TGCGCCAGCAGCTTGGCGGCTAGCGGGGGCCACTCCTACGAGCAGTACTTC.

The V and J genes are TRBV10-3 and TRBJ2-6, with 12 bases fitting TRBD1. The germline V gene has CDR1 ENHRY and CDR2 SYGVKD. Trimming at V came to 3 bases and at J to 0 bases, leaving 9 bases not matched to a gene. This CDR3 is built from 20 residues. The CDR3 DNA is TGTGCCATCAGTGATTGGGACAGGGGGCGATCAGTCTCTGGGGCCAACGTCCTGACTTTC. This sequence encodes CAISDWDRGRSVSGANVLTF.

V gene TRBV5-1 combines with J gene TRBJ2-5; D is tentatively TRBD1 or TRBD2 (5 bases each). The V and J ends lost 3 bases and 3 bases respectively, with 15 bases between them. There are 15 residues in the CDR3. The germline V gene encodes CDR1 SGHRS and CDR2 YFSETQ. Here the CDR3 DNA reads TGCGCCAGCAGCTGGGGGAACAGTGGGGAAGAGACCCAGTACTTC. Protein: CASSWGNSGEETQYF.

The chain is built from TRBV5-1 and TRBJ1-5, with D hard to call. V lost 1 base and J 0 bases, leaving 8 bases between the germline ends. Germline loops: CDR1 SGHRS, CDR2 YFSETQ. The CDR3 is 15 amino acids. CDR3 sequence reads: CASSLNSNSNQPQHF. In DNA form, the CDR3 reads TGCGCCAGCAGCTTGAACAGTAATAGCAATCAGCCCCAGCATTTT.

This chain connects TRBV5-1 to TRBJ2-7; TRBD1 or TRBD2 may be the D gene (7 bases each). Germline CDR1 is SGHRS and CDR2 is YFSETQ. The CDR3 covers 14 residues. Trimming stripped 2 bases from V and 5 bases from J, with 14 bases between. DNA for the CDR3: TGCGCCAGCAGCTTTGCAGGGGGGGACCACGAGCAGTACTTC. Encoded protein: CASSFAGGDHEQYF.

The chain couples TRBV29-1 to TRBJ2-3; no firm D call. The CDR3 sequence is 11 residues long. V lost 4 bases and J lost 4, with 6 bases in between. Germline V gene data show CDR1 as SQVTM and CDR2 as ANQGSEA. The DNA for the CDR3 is TGCAGCGTTGGGACGGCAGATACGCAGTATTTT. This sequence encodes CSVGTADTQYF.

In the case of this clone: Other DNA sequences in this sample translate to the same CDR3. CDR3 in DNA: TGCGCCAGCAGCCATGGGACTAGCGGCTCCTACAATGAGCAGTTCTTC. Its protein is CASSHGTSGSYNEQFF. The J gene is TRBJ2-1, the V gene TRBV4-1, with 11 positions matching TRBD2. Germline V gene data show CDR1 as MGHRA and CDR2 as YSYEKL. This CDR3 region has 16 residues. The J segment lost 0 bases and the V segment lost 3 bases, leaving 1 base of the junction unmatched.

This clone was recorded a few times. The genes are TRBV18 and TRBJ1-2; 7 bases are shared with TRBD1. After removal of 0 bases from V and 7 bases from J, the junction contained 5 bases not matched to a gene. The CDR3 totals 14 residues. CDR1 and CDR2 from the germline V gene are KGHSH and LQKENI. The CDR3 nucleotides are TGTGCCAGCTCACCACCGAGGACAGGTTTTGGCTACACCTTC. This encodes CASSPPRTGFGYTF.

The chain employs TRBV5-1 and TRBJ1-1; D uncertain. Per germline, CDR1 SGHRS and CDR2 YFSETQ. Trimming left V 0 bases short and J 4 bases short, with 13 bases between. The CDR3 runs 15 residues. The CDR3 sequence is CASSLGGEWGTEAFF. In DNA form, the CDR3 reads TGCGCCAGCAGCTTGGGAGGAGAATGGGGCACTGAAGCTTTCTTT.

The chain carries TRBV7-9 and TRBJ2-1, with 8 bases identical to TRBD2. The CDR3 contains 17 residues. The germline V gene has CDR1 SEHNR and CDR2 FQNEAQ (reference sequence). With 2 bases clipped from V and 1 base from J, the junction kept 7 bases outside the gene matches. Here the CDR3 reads CASSLFVGGASYNEQFF. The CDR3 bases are TGTGCCAGCAGCTTATTTGTCGGGGGGGCGTCCTACAATGAGCAGTTCTTC.

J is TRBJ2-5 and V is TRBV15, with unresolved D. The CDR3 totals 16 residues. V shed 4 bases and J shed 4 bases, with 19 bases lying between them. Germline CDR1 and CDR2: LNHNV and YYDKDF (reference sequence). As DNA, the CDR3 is TGTGCCACCAGCATGGAACCCACACTCGTTGGAGAGACCCAGTACTTC. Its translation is CATSMEPTLVGETQYF. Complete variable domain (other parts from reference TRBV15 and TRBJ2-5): DAMVIQNPRYQVTQFGKPVTLSCSQTLNHNVMYWYQQKSSQAPKLLFHYYDKDFNNEADTPDNFQSRRPNTSFCFLDIRSPGLGDTAMYLCATSMEPTLVGETQYFGPGTRLLVL.

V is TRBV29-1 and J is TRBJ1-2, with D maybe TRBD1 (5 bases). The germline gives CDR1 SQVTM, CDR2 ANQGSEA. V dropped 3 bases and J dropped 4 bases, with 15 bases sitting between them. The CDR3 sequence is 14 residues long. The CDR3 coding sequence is TGCAGCGTTGAGCCGGGTGGGGGTCTCTATGGCTACACCTTC. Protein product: CSVEPGGGLYGYTF.

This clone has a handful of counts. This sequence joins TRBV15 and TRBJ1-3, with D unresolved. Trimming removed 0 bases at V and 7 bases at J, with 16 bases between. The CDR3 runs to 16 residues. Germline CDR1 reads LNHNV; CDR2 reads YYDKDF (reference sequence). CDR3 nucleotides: TGTGCCACCAGCAGAGAGTCAGCCGCTCTAACTAACACCATATATTTT. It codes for CATSRESAALTNTIYF.

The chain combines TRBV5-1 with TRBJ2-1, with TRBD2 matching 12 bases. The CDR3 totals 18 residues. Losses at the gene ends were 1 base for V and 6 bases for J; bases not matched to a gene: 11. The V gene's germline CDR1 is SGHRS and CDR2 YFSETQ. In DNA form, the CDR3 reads TGCGCCAGCAGCTTGAGCCTAGCGGGAGGGTTCGGTTTCAATGAGCAGTTCTTC. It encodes CASSLSLAGGFGFNEQFF.

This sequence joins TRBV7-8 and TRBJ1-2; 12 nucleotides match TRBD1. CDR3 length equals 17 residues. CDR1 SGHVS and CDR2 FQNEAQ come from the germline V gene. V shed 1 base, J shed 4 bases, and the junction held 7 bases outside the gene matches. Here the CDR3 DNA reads TGTGCCAGCAGCTTAGGCTCCGGGACAGGGGGCATCTATGGCTACACCTTC. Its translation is CASSLGSGTGGIYGYTF. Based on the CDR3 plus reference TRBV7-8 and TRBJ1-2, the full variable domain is GAGVSQSPRYKVAKRGQDVALRCDPISGHVSLFWYQQALGQGPEFLTYFQNEAQLDKSGLPSDRFFAERPEGSVSTLKIQRTQQEDSAVYLCASSLGSGTGGIYGYTFGSGTRLTVV.

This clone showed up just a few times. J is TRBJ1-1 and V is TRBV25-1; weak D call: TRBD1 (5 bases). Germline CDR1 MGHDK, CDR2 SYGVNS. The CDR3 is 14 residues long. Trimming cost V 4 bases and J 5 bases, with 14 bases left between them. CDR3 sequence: CASSVAGRLTEAFF. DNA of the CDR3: TGTGCCAGCAGTGTGGCAGGGAGGTTGACTGAAGCTTTCTTT.

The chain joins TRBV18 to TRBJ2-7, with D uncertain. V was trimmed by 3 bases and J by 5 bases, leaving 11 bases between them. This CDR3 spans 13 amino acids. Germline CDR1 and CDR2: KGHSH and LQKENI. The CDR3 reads CASSPPLRNEQYF. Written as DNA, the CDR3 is TGTGCCAGCTCACCCCCGTTGAGAAACGAGCAGTACTTC.

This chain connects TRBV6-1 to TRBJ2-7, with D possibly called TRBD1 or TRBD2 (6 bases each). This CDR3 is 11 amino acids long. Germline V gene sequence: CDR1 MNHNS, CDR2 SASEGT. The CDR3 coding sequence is TGTGCAAGCGGAGGGGGCTACGAGCAGTACTTC. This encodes CASGGGYEQYF.

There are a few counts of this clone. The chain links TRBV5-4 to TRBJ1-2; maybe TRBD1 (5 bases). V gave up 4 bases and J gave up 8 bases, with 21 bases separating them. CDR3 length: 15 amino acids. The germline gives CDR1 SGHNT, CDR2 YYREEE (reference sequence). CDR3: CASSPRSGGGGGYTF. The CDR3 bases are TGTGCCAGCAGCCCCCGGTCGGGGGGGGGAGGCGGCTACACCTTC.

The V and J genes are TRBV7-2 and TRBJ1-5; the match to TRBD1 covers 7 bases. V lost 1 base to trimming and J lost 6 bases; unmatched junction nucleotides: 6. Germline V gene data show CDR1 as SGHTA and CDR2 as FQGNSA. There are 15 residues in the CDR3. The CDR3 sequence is CASSLDQGGGQPQHF. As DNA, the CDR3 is TGTGCCAGCAGCTTAGACCAAGGGGGCGGTCAGCCCCAGCATTTT.

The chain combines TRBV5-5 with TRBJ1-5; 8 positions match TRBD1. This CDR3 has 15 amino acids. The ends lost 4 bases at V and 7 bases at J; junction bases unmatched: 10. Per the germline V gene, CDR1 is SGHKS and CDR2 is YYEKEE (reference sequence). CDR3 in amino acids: CASSRGTGQEQPQHF. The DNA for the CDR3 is TGTGCCAGCAGCAGGGGAACGGGACAGGAACAGCCCCAGCATTTT.

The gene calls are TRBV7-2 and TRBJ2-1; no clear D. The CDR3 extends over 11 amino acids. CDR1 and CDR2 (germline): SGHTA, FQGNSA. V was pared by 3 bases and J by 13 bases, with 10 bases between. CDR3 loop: CASSFLEKQFF. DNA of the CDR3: TGTGCCAGCAGCTTTCTGGAAAAACAGTTCTTC. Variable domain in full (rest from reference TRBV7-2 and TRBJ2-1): GAGVSQSPSNKVTEKGKDVELRCDPISGHTALYWYRQSLGQGLEFLIYFQGNSAPDKSGLPSDRFSAERTGGSVSTLTIQRTQQEDSAVYLCASSFLEKQFFGPGTRLTVL.